The 10 T cell receptor beta chains reported below all come from one sample, sequenced in a study of blood T cell repertoires in COVID-19. Sequencing used immunoSEQ multiplex PCR; TCRdb keeps in-frame clones, though not all of them. The sample has about 140,000 clones, 79% seen once. The material sequenced was peripheral blood. The receptors were gathered from a man in his 60s with acute or convalescent COVID-19.

The chain combines TRBV6-6 with TRBJ1-5; D gene uncertain. Trimming stripped 6 bases from V and 4 bases from J, with 10 bases between. CDR1 and CDR2 from the germline V gene are MNHNY and SVGAGI (reference sequence). This CDR3 comprises 13 residues. The CDR3 coding sequence is TGTGCCAGCAGCCCGGGAGGGAATCAGCCCCAGCATTTT. Translating it yields CASSPGGNQPQHF.

The chain employs TRBV6-5 and TRBJ1-4; a possible D gene is TRBD1 (6 bases). Deletions cut 7 bases from V and 7 bases from J, with 19 bases between. Germline loops: CDR1 MNHEY, CDR2 SVGAGI. The CDR3 extends over 15 amino acids. The CDR3 here is CASNLGQSRVEKLFF. In DNA form, the CDR3 reads TGTGCCAGCAATTTAGGACAGAGTCGTGTTGAAAAACTGTTTTTT.

This clone was seen only once. The chain carries TRBV19 and TRBJ2-4, with a tentative D call TRBD1 (5 bases). Trimming left V 8 bases short and J 1 base short, with 12 bases between. This CDR3 is built from 14 residues. Germline CDR1 LNHDA, CDR2 SQIVND (reference sequence). The CDR3 is CASGHRGAKNIQYF. The DNA for the CDR3 is TGTGCCAGTGGACATCGTGGGGCCAAAAACATTCAGTACTTC.

The rearrangement uses TRBV28 and TRBJ2-2; 9 bases are shared with TRBD2. The CDR3 is made up of 16 amino acids. The trim removed 7 bases at V and 8 bases at J, leaving 14 bases unmatched. CDR1 MDHEN and CDR2 SYDVKM come from the germline V gene. This CDR3 reads CASTRRREGTWGELFF. The CDR3 DNA sequence: TGTGCCAGCACCCGGCGGCGGGAGGGCACCTGGGGGGAGCTGTTTTTT.

The chain couples TRBV9 to TRBJ2-1, with 13 bases that match TRBD2. J gave up 8 bases and V 4 bases, and 12 bases lay outside the gene matches. The CDR3 spans 17 residues. Germline assignment: CDR1 SGDLS and CDR2 YYNGEE. The CDR3 bases are TGTGCCAGCAGCCCCCACGGACTAGCGGGAGTGGTGGATGAGCAGTTCTTC. Translation gives CASSPHGLAGVVDEQFF.

This clone was found a few times. The J gene is TRBJ2-1, the V gene TRBV7-2, with 7 bases matching TRBD2. Germline CDR1 reads SGHTA; CDR2 reads FQGNSA. V lost 4 bases, J lost 10 bases, and 7 bases stayed unmatched. The CDR3 covers 13 residues. CDR3 protein: CASSSVARGEQFF. CDR3 in DNA: TGTGCCAGCAGCTCAGTAGCGCGGGGGGAGCAGTTCTTC.

The rearrangement joins TRBV24-1 to TRBJ1-2, with D possibly matching TRBD1 (5 bases). The CDR3 is made up of 15 amino acids. V was cut by 3 bases and J by 8 bases, with 18 bases left in between. Germline CDR1 KGHDR, CDR2 SFDVKD. The CDR3 DNA is TGTGCCACCAGTGATCCGGCGATGGGGGAGGTGGGCTACACCTTC. Residues: CATSDPAMGEVGYTF.

V and J are TRBV5-1 and TRBJ2-1, with TRBD2 matching over 11 bases. This CDR3 comprises 14 residues. V dropped 5 bases and J dropped 7; count of bases not matched to a gene: 5. Germline assignment: CDR1 SGHRS and CDR2 YFSETQ. The CDR3 nucleotides are TGCGCCAGCAGGTATCTAGCGGGAGGAAATGAGCAGTTCTTC. It yields the protein CASRYLAGGNEQFF.

The CDR3 spells CASSSGQHNSPLHF. Here the CDR3 DNA reads TGTGCCAGCAGCTCCGGACAGCATAATTCACCCCTCCACTTT. The chain links TRBV7-6 to TRBJ1-6; tentative D call: TRBD1 (6 bases). The CDR3 totals 14 residues. Between the trimmed V and J ends, which lost 4 bases and 5 bases, there was a span of 9 bases. CDR1 and CDR2 from the germline V gene are SGHVS and FNYEAQ.

This clone has more than one count but fewer than ten. The rearrangement links TRBV7-9 to TRBJ1-5; D is unresolved. V lost 5 bases and J lost 0, with 8 bases in between. CDR1 is SEHNR and CDR2 is FQNEAQ in the germline V gene (reference sequence). The CDR3 totals 14 residues. This chain's CDR3 is CASSTSYSNQPQHF. As DNA, the CDR3 is TGTGCCAGCAGCACATCATATAGCAATCAGCCCCAGCATTTT.